A selection of T cell receptor beta chains follows, all from one sample in a study of T cell responses to AZD1222 COVID-19 vaccine. Produced via immunoSEQ multiplex PCR; TCRdb's table is partial and in-frame only. The repertoire holds roughly 140,000 clones, approximately 92% seen once, with 3% to 4% in the top ten. The starting material was peripheral blood, obtained 28 days after the second AZD1222 dose. These receptors were collected from an adult who received the AZD1222 COVID-19 vaccine. CDR3s include the opening cysteine and the closing phenylalanine or tryptophan. A D gene is named only where the DNA matches it firmly. Clone size appears in some rows only: once, few, many, or a class for an expanded clone.

- | TRBJ2-3 | TRBV27 | - | CASSQTPLLAYTDTQYF | TGTGCCAGCAGTCAAACTCCACTACTAGCTTACACAGATACGCAGTATTTT
TRBD1 | TRBJ1-2 | TRBV28 | - | CASSLMRGTDYGYTF | TGTGCCAGCAGTTTAATGCGGGGGACAGACTATGGCTACACCTTC
- | TRBJ2-2 | TRBV19 | - | CARGGRTNTGELFF | TGTGCCCGAGGAGGACGGACGAACACCGGGGAGCTGTTTTTT
- | TRBJ2-3 | TRBV30 | - | CAWSVLGTSTDTQYF | TGTGCCTGGAGTGTACTTGGGACTAGCACAGATACGCAGTATTTT
TRBD1 | TRBJ1-2 | TRBV29-1 | - | CSLLPRDRAYGYTF | TGCAGCCTTCTACCACGGGACAGAGCATATGGCTACACCTTC
TRBD2 | TRBJ2-1 | TRBV27 | - | CASSSANAGVDDNEQFF | TGTGCCAGCAGTTCCGCCAATGCGGGAGTCGACGACAATGAGCAGTTCTTC
TRBD1 | TRBJ2-7 | TRBV5-4 | - | CASSRDRRTYEQYF | TGTGCCAGCAGCCGGGACAGGAGAACCTACGAGCAGTACTTC
- | TRBJ2-3 | TRBV27 | - | CASSLAGPDTQYF | TGTGCCAGCAGTTTGGCAGGGCCAGATACGCAGTATTTT
- | TRBJ2-7 | TRBV15 | - | CATSRELLTGGEQYF | TGTGCCACCAGCAGAGAACTGTTAACGGGCGGCGAGCAGTACTTC
- | TRBJ1-6 | TRBV5-5 | - | CASSSLGRVLHF | TGTGCCAGCAGTTCCCTTGGGAGGGTACTCCACTTT
- | TRBJ2-1 | TRBV6-5 | - | CASSSIAATMSNEQFF | TGTGCCAGCAGTTCTATAGCGGCCACTATGAGCAATGAGCAGTTCTTC
TRBD1 | TRBJ1-4 | TRBV3-1/TRBV3-2 | - | CASSRQGADEKLFF | TGTGCCAGCAGCCGACAGGGGGCCGATGAAAAACTGTTTTTT
- | TRBJ1-2 | TRBV9 | - | CASSEAYHSNYGYTF | TGTGCCAGCAGCGAGGCGTACCATTCTAACTATGGCTACACCTTC
TRBD2 | TRBJ2-7 | TRBV24-1 | - | CATSDLTSGSYEQYF | TGTGCCACCAGTGACCTGACTAGCGGGAGCTACGAGCAGTACTTC
TRBD2 | TRBJ2-7 | TRBV6-2/TRBV6-3 | - | CASSDLAGASYEQYF | TGTGCCAGCAGTGACCTAGCGGGAGCCTCCTACGAGCAGTACTTC
TRBD1 | TRBJ1-2 | TRBV29-1 | once | CSVGDRGPQGYTF | TGCAGCGTTGGCGACAGGGGGCCACAGGGCTACACCTTC
TRBD2 | TRBJ2-3 | TRBV6-5 | few | CASRPTSGTDTQYF | TGTGCCAGCAGACCGACTAGCGGCACAGATACGCAGTATTTT
TRBD2 | TRBJ2-3 | TRBV29-1 | - | CSVDGGSGDTQYF | TGCAGCGTTGACGGCGGGAGCGGAGATACGCAGTATTTT
TRBD1 | TRBJ2-1 | TRBV14 | - | CASSQVAGGGNEQFF | TGTGCCAGCAGCCAAGTGGCAGGGGGCGGGAATGAGCAGTTCTTC
- | TRBJ1-6 | TRBV7-3 | - | CASSLGGAGSPLHF | TGTGCCAGCAGCTTAGGGGGCGCGGGTTCACCCCTCCACTTT
TRBD2 | TRBJ2-1 | TRBV2 | - | CASRETSGSYNEQFF | TGTGCCAGCAGAGAAACTAGCGGGAGCTACAATGAGCAGTTCTTC
- | TRBJ2-2 | TRBV24-1 | - | CATSDHRWANTGELFF | TGTGCCACCAGTGACCACCGGTGGGCGAACACCGGGGAGCTGTTTTTT
TRBD2 | TRBJ2-1 | TRBV10-3 | - | CAISEASGSYNEQFF | TGTGCCATCAGTGAAGCTAGCGGGAGTTATAATGAGCAGTTCTTC
- | TRBJ2-5 | TRBV5-1 | - | CASSLSPQETQYF | TGCGCCAGCAGCTTGTCTCCTCAAGAGACCCAGTACTTC
- | TRBJ2-1 | TRBV10-3 | - | CAITTEYNEQFF | TGTGCCATCACGACGGAATACAATGAGCAGTTCTTC
TRBD1 | TRBJ1-5 | TRBV19 | once | CASSPDRAGGQPQHF | TGTGCCAGTAGCCCAGACAGGGCGGGTGGTCAGCCCCAGCATTTT
- | TRBJ2-2 | TRBV3-1/TRBV3-2 | - | CASSSGPSAGELFF | TGTGCCAGCAGCTCCGGGCCAAGCGCCGGGGAGCTGTTTTTT
- | TRBJ1-5 | TRBV6-1 | - | CASSDAANSNQPQHF | TGTGCCAGCAGTGATGCGGCGAATAGCAATCAGCCCCAGCATTTT
- | TRBJ2-5 | TRBV19 | - | CASSTGVNLETQYF | TGTGCCAGTAGTACGGGAGTGAACCTGGAGACCCAGTACTTC
- | TRBJ1-5 | TRBV12-3/TRBV12-4 | - | CASSRTVIQPQHF | TGTGCCAGCAGCAGGACGGTGATACAGCCCCAGCATTTT
TRBD1 | TRBJ1-5 | TRBV4-1 | - | CASSQSPTGKYQPQHF | TGCGCCAGCAGCCAAAGTCCGACAGGGAAATATCAGCCCCAGCATTTT
- | TRBJ2-7 | TRBV5-1 | - | CASNLGRSSQPRDEQYF | TGCGCCAGCAACCTCGGCAGGAGTTCTCAGCCGCGCGACGAGCAGTACTTC
- | TRBJ2-7 | TRBV5-1 | - | CASSLLPHRSYGQYF | TGCGCCAGCAGCTTGCTGCCCCACCGATCATACGGGCAGTACTTC
TRBD1 | TRBJ2-7 | TRBV5-1 | - | CASSPGTDLYEQYF | TGCGCCAGCAGCCCGGGGACAGATTTGTACGAGCAGTACTTC
TRBD1 | TRBJ1-2 | TRBV27 | few | CASSYRGNYGYTF | TGTGCCAGCAGTTACAGGGGCAACTATGGCTACACCTTC
- | TRBJ1-6 | TRBV30 | once | CAWSYRDYAPLHF | TGTGCCTGGAGTTATAGGGATTACGCACCCCTCCACTTT
- | TRBJ1-2 | TRBV27 | few | CASSGTTSYGYTF | TGTGCCAGCAGTGGGACAACTAGCTATGGCTACACCTTC
TRBD1 | TRBJ2-1 | TRBV5-1 | - | CASSLMGQGATDEQFF | TGCGCCAGCAGCTTGATGGGACAGGGGGCAACGGATGAGCAGTTCTTC
- | TRBJ2-7 | TRBV6-5 | - | CASSSPFRDYEQYF | TGTGCCAGCAGTTCCCCGTTCAGGGACTACGAGCAGTACTTC
TRBD1 | TRBJ1-3 | TRBV6-2/TRBV6-3 | - | CASSYPGQPTSGNTIYF | TGTGCCAGCAGTTACCCGGGACAGCCTACCTCTGGAAACACCATATATTTT
TRBD1 | TRBJ1-2 | TRBV19 | - | CASRSVYRGLDGYTF | TGTGCCAGTAGGAGTGTGTACAGGGGGCTCGATGGCTACACCTTC
TRBD2 | TRBJ2-1 | TRBV5-1 | - | CASSLASSGSRYNEQFF | TGCGCCAGCAGCTTGGCCAGTAGCGGGAGCCGATACAATGAGCAGTTCTTC
- | TRBJ1-1 | TRBV2 | - | CASRGQTTMNTEAFF | TGTGCCAGCAGAGGACAAACGACCATGAACACTGAAGCTTTCTTT
- | TRBJ1-1 | TRBV2 | - | CASSERGSGNTEAFF | TGTGCCAGCAGTGAACGAGGGAGCGGGAACACTGAAGCTTTCTTT
TRBD1 | TRBJ1-2 | TRBV5-4 | - | CASRAPAGGNGYTF | TGTGCCAGCAGAGCTCCGGCAGGGGGCAATGGCTACACCTTC
- | TRBJ2-6 | TRBV19 | few | CASSLQQHSGANVLTF | TGTGCCAGTAGCCTGCAGCAACACTCTGGGGCCAACGTCCTGACTTTC
- | TRBJ1-2 | TRBV11-3 | - | CASSHDRAWNCTGYTF | TGTGCCAGCAGTCATGACCGGGCCTGGAATTGTACTGGCTACACCTTC
TRBD1 | TRBJ1-5 | TRBV24-1 | - | CATSAGGSGNQPQHF | TGTGCCACCAGTGCAGGGGGCAGCGGCAATCAGCCCCAGCATTTT